This note documents a single TCR beta chain sequence. The antigen remains unidentified. V lost 4 bases and J lost 5; bases outside the gene matches: 6. The germline gives CDR1 SQVTM, CDR2 ANQGSEA. This CDR3 comprises 13 residues. Ophthalmopathy cases met thresholds of Clinical Activity Score at least 3, NOSPECS grade at least 4 and duration under 3 months. Exclusion criteria comprised uncontrolled infection, other autoimmune disease, pregnancy or lactation. Each diagnosis was grounded in clinical symptoms, serum thyroxine and TRAb, thyroid ultrasound, and orbital computed tomography. This sample was included in a study of T cells in Graves' hyperthyroidism and ophthalmopathy. Study-wide points: The authors' 13 V-J model separated ophthalmopathy from stable hyperthyroidism.

RNA transcripts provided the source from which TCR beta CDR3 regions were amplified. When the TCR CDR3 underwent first-round RT-PCR, the HTBI primer set was used. TCRdb passed the multiplex PCR reads through MiXCR, listing each CDR3 protein once. The repertoire holds over 350,000 distinct CDR3 sequences, with over 12% as singletons. What was sequenced was blood. The chain is built from TRBV29-1 and TRBJ2-7, with 9 bases aligning to TRBD1. This receptor was obtained from a man between 50 and 59 years old with Graves' ophthalmopathy. The CDR3 here is CSVGLGQGNEQYF. CDR3 nucleotides: TGCAGCGTTGGATTGGGACAGGGTAACGAGCAGTACTTC.